The clone carrying this TCR beta chain counts as medium-sized (0.01 to 0.1%). Its specificity is unknown. The sample is drawn from a study of liver allograft versus peripheral blood T cells. Study context: Graft-liver T cell receptor repertoires were compared against recipient peripheral blood repertoires. Whole-study findings and limits: Reports indicated that T cell receptor repertoires inside liver allografts differed from those in peripheral blood.

Germline CDR1 reads KGHDR; CDR2 reads SFDVKD. Deletions cut 7 bases from V and 0 bases from J, with 7 bases between. The CDR3 is made up of 13 amino acids. TCRdb passed the reads through MiXCR, listing each CDR3 protein once. This table has 13,000 or so distinct CDR3 sequences, under 20% appearing once. The TCR sequence derives from a human patient who had a liver transplant. A subset of T cells may come from the graft donor. The chain uses TRBV24-1 and TRBJ2-3; D not certain. CDR3 amino acids: CATRQSSTDTQYF. For the CDR3, the DNA is TGTGCCACCAGGCAGTCCAGCACAGATACGCAGTATTTT.